This T cell receptor (beta chain) was recovered during a study of blood T cell repertoires in COVID-19. Sequencing was performed with immunoSEQ multiplex PCR; in TCRdb, only in-frame clones are kept and a portion is missing. The sample lists fewer than 350,000 clones; less than 85% were seen once. The germline gives CDR1 LNHDA, CDR2 SQIVND (reference sequence). The V gene lost 5 bases and the J gene lost 0 bases, with 8 bases spanning the gap. The CDR3 is 15 residues long. The V call is TRBV19, the J call TRBJ2-6, with D uncertain. This TCR came from a young woman who had been exposed to COVID-19. The sequenced sample consisted of PBMCs or T cells enriched from blood (not recorded which). The DNA for the CDR3 is TGTGCCAGTAGTGCCCAGGTCTCTGGGGCCAACGTCCTGACTTTC. Encoded protein: CASSAQVSGANVLTF.